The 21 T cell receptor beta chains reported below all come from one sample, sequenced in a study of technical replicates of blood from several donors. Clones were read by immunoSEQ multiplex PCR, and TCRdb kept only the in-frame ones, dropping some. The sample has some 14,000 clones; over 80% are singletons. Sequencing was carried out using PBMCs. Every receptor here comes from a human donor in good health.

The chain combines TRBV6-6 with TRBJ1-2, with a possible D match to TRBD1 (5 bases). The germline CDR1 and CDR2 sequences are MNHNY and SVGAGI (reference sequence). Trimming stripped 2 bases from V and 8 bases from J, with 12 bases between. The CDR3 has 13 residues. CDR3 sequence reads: CASSYGGEAGYTF. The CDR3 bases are TGTGCCAGCAGTTACGGGGGGGAAGCAGGCTACACCTTC.

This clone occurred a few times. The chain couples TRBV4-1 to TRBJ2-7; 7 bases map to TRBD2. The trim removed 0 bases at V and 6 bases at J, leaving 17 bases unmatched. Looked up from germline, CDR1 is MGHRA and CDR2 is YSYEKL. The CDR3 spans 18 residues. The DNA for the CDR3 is TGCGCCAGCAGCCAAGATGCCCTCGTCTACGGGAGGAATTCCGAGCAGTACTTC. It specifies CASSQDALVYGRNSEQYF.

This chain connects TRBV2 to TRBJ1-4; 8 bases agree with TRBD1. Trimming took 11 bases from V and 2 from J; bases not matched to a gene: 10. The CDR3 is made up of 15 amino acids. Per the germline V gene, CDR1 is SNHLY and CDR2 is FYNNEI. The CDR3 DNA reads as TGTGCCTCCAACAGGGGGGCGATGACTAATGAAAAACTGTTTTTT. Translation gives CASNRGAMTNEKLFF.

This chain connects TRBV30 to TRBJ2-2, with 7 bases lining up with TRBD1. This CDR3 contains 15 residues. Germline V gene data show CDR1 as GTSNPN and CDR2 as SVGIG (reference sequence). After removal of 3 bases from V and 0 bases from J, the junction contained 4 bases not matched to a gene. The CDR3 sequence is CAWSLGQTNTGELFF. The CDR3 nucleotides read TGTGCCTGGAGCTTGGGACAGACGAACACCGGGGAGCTGTTTTTT.

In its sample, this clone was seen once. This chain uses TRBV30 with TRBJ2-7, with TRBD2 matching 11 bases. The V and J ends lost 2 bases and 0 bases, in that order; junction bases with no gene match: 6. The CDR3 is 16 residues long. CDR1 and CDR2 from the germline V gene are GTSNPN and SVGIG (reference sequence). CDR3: CAWSKFGTSGSYEQYF. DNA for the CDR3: TGTGCCTGGAGTAAGTTCGGGACTAGCGGCTCCTACGAGCAGTACTTC.

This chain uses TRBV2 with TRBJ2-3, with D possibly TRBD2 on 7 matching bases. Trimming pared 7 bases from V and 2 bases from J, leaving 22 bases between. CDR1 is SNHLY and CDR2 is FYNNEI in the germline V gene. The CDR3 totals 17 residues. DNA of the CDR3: TGTGCCAGCATGAAAGCGGGACAAGCCATTTCCACAGATACGCAGTATTTT. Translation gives CASMKAGQAISTDTQYF.

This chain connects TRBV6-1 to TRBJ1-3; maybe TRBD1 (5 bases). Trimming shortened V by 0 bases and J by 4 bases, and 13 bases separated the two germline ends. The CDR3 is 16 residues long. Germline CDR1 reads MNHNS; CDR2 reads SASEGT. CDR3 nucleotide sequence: TGTGCCAGCAGTGAAGCGTTCGGGGGTTTCGGAAACACCATATATTTT. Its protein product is CASSEAFGGFGNTIYF.

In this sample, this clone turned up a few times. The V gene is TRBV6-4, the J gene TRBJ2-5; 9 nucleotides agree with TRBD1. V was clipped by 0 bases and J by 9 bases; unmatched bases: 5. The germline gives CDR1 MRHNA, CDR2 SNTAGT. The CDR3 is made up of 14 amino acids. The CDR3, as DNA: TGTGCCAGCAGTGACTCCGAGACAGGGGGGCCCCAGTACTTC. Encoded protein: CASSDSETGGPQYF.

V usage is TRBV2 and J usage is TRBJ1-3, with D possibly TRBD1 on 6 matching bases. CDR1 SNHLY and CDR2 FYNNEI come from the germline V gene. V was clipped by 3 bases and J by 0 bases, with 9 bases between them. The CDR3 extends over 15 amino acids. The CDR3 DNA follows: TGTGCCAGCAGTGATAGGGGGTTCTCTGGAAACACCATATATTTT. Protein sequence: CASSDRGFSGNTIYF.

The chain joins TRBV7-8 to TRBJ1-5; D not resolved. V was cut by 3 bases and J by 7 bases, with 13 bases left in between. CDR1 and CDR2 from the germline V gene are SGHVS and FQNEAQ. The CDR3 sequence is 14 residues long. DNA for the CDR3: TGTGCCAGCAGCTTTAATGAGGCTCGGCAGCCCCAGCATTTT. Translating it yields CASSFNEARQPQHF.

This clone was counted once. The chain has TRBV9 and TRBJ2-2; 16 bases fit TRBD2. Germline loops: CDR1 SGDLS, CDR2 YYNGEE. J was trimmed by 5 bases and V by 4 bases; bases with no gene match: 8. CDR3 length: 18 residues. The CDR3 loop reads CASSPSGGLAGGTGELFF. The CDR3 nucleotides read TGTGCCAGCAGCCCGAGCGGGGGACTAGCGGGAGGGACCGGGGAGCTGTTTTTT.

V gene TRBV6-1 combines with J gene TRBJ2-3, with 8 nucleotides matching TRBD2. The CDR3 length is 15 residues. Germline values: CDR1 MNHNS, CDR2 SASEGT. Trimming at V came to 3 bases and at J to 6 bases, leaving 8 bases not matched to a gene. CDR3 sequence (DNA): TGTGCCAGCAGTGAGTCGGTAGCGGGAAGGGATACGCAGTATTTT. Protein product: CASSESVAGRDTQYF.

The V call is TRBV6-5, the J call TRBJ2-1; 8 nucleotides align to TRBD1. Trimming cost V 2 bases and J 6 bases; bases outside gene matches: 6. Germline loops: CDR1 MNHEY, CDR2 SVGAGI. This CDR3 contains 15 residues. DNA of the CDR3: TGTGCCAGCAGTTACCACGGACAGGGCGTCAATGAGCAGTTCTTC. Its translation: CASSYHGQGVNEQFF.

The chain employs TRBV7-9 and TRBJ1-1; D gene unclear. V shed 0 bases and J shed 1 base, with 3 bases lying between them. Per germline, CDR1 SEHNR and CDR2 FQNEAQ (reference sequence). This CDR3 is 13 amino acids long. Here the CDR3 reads CASSLAQNTEAFF. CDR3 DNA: TGTGCCAGCAGCTTAGCACAGAACACTGAAGCTTTCTTT. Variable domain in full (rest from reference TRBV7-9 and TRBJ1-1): DTGVSQNPRHKITKRGQNVTFRCDPISEHNRLYWYRQTLGQGPEFLTYFQNEAQLEKSRLLSDRFSAERPKGSFSTLEIQRTEQGDSAMYLCASSLAQNTEAFFGQGTRLTVV.

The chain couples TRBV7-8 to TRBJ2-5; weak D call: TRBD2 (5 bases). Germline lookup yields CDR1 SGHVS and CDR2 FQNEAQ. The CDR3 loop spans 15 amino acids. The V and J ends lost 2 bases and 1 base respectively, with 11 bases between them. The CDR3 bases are TGTGCCAGCAGCTTAACTCTGCGGGCCCAAGAGACCCAGTACTTC. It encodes CASSLTLRAQETQYF.

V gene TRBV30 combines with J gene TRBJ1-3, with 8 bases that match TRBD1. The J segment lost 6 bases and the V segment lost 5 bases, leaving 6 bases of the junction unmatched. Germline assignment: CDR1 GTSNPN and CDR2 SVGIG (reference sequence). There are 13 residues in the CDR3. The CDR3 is CAWDRGFKNTIYF. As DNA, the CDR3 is TGTGCCTGGGACAGGGGATTTAAAAACACCATATATTTT.

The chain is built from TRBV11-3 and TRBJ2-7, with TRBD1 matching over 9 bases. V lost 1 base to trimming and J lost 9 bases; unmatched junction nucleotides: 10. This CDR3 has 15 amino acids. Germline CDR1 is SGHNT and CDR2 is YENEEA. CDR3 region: CASSLAGTGTKVQYF. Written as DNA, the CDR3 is TGTGCCAGCAGCTTAGCCGGGACAGGGACGAAGGTGCAGTACTTC.

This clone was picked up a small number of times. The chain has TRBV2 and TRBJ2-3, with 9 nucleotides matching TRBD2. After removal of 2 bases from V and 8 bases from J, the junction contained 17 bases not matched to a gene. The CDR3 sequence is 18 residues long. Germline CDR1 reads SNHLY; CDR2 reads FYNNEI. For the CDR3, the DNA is TGTGCCAGCAGTGAATATGGAGCGGGAGGCCTAAAAGTCGTTACGCAGTATTTT. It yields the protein CASSEYGAGGLKVVTQYF.

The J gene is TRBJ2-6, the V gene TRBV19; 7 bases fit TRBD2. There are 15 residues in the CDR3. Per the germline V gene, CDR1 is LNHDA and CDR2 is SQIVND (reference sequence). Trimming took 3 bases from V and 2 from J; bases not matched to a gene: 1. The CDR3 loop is CASSMGRAGANVLTF. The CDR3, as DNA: TGTGCCAGTAGTATGGGGAGGGCTGGGGCCAACGTCCTGACTTTC.

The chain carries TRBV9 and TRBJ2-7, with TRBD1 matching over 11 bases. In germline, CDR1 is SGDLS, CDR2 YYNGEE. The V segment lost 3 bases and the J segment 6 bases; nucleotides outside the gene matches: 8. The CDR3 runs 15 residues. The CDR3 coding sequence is TGTGCCAGCAGCGGCGGACAGGGGGCGTTAATCGAGCAGTACTTC. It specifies CASSGGQGALIEQYF.

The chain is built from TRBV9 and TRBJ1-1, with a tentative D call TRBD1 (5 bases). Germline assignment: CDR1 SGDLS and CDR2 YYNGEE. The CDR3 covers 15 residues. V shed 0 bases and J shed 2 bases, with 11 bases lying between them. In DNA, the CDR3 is TGTGCCAGCAGCGTAGTAAGCAGGACAAACACTGAAGCTTTCTTT. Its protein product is CASSVVSRTNTEAFF.